This T cell receptor (beta chain) was found in a study of control samples from healthy donors and cancer patients. Profiling relied on immunoSEQ multiplex PCR, and the TCRdb table lists in-frame clones only, not all of them. The table records tens of thousands of clones, 70% to 90% of them present only once. The CDR3 spans 12 residues. V lost 0 bases to trimming and J lost 3 bases, with 4 bases between them. CDR1 and CDR2 (germline): SGHDT, YYEEEE. In this sample, this clone turned up a few times. The sequence was obtained from a man aged 30-40 years in good health. The chain employs TRBV5-6 and TRBJ2-7; D gene unclear. Sequences were obtained from blood. The CDR3 nucleotides are TGTGCCAGCAGCTTGGGCGACTACGAGCAGTACTTC. It encodes CASSLGDYEQYF.